The entry below describes one T cell receptor (beta chain). Only in-frame clones appear in the TCRdb table, and some are missing; sequencing was by immunoSEQ multiplex PCR. The sample consists of over 100,000 clones, roughly 91% of them appearing once. This entry belongs to a study of blood T cell repertoires in COVID-19. The TCR was taken from a human donor with acute or convalescent COVID-19. The donor label of this sample is uncertain. The sample consisted of peripheral blood.

CDR3 in DNA: TGTGCCAGCAAGTCTCGGGAGGGGACCTACGAGCAGTACTTC. Protein: CASKSREGTYEQYF. The chain recombines TRBV5-4 with TRBJ2-7; 8 nucleotides agree with TRBD2. CDR1 and CDR2 from the germline V gene are SGHNT and YYREEE (reference sequence). The CDR3 totals 14 residues. V trimming: 6 bases; J trimming: 2 bases; junction bases outside the gene matches: 7.